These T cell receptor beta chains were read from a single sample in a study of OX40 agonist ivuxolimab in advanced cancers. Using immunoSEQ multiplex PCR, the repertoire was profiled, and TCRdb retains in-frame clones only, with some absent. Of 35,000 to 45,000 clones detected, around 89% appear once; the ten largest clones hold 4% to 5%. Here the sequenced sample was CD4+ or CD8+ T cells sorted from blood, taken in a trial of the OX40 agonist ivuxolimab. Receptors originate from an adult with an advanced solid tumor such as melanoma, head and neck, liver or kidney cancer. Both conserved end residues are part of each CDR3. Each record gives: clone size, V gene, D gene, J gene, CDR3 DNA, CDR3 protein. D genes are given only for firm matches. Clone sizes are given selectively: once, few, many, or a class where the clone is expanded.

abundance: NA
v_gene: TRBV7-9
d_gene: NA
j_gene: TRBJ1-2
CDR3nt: TGTGCCAGCAGCTTTGGCACAGGGAAAGGCTACACCTTC
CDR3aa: CASSFGTGKGYTF

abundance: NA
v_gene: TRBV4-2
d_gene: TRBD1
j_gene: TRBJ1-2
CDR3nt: TGTGCCAGCAGCCCTTTTGGGACAGGATATGGCTACACCTTC
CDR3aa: CASSPFGTGYGYTF

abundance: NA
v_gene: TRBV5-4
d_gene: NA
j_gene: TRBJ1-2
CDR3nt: TGTGCCAGCAGCCCAGAAGACAGGTCCTATGGCTACACCTTC
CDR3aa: CASSPEDRSYGYTF

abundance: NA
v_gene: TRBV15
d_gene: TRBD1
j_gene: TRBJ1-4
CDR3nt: TGTGCCACCTCCAGGGGGCTAAGTGAAAAACTGTTTTTT
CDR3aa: CATSRGLSEKLFF

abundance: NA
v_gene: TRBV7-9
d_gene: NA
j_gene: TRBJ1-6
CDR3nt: TGTGCCAGCAGCTTAGAACAGGACAATTCACCCCTCCACTTT
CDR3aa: CASSLEQDNSPLHF

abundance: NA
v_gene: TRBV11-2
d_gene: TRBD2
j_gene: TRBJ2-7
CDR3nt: TGTGCCAGCAGCTTCGGACTAGCGGGTACCTACGAGCAGTACTTC
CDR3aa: CASSFGLAGTYEQYF

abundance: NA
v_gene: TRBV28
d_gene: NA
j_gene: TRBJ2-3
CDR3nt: TGTGCCAGCAGTCTCCCCTCGAGCGAGCGGCACACAGATACGCAGTATTTT
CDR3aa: CASSLPSSERHTDTQYF

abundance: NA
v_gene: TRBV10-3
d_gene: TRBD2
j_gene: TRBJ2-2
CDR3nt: TGTGCCACCGGACTAGCGGCCGACACCGGGGAGCTGTTTTTT
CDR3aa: CATGLAADTGELFF

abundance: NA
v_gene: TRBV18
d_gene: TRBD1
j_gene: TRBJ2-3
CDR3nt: TGTGCCAGCCGAGACCGGGACAGGGGAACAGATACGCAGTATTTT
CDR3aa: CASRDRDRGTDTQYF

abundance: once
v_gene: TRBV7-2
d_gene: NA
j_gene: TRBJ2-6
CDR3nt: TGTGCCAGCAGCATAGGGATGAGCTCTGGGGCCAACGTCCTGACTTTC
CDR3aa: CASSIGMSSGANVLTF

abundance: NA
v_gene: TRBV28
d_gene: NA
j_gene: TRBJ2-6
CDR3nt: TGTGCCAGCAGTTTAATCACCGCTGCCTCTGGGGCCAACGTCCTGACTTTC
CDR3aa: CASSLITAASGANVLTF

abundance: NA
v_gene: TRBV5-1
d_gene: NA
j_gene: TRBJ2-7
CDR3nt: TGCGCCAGCAGAGGCCTCTACGAGCAGTACTTC
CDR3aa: CASRGLYEQYF

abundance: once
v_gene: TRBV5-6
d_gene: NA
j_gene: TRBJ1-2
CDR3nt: TGTGCCAGCAGCTCCGGGAGGACAGGCTACACCTTC
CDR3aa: CASSSGRTGYTF

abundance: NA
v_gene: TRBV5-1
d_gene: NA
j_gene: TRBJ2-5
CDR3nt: TGCGCCAGCAGCTCCCAAGAGACCCAGTACTTC
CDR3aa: CASSSQETQYF

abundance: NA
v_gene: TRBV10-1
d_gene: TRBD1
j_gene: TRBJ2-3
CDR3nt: TGCGCCACCCCACAGGGGGAAGATACGCAGTATTTT
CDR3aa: CATPQGEDTQYF

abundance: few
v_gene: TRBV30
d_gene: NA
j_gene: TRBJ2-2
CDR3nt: NA
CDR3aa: CAWSTSGTTPGSCFF

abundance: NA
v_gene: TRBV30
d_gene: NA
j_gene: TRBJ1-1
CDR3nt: TGTGCCTGGAGTTCCCGGACGGAAGCTTTCTTT
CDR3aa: CAWSSRTEAFF

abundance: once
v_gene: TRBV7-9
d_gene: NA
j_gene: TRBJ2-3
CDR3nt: TGTGCCAGCAGCTTAGTTTCTAGCACAGATACGCAGTATTTT
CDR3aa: CASSLVSSTDTQYF

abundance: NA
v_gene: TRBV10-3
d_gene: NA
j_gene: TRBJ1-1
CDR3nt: TGTGCCACCCTTTTCGACCGGAACACTGAAGCTTTCTTT
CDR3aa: CATLFDRNTEAFF

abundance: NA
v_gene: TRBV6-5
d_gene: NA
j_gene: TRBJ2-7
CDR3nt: TGTGCCAGCAGTTCCGGACTTGGCTCCTACGAGCAGTACTTC
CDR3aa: CASSSGLGSYEQYF

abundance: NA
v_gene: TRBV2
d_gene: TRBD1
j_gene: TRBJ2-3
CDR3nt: TGTGCCAGCAGCGCCATCCAGGGACAGGGGGCAGATACGCAGTATTTT
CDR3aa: CASSAIQGQGADTQYF

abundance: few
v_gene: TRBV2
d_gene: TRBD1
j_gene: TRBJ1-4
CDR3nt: TGTGCCAGCAGGATCGGGACAGCCGAAAAACTGTTTTTT
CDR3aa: CASRIGTAEKLFF

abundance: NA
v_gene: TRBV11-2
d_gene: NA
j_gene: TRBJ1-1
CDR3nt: TGTGCCAGCAGCTTAGTGAAGGTTCCGGAAGCTTTCTTT
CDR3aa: CASSLVKVPEAFF

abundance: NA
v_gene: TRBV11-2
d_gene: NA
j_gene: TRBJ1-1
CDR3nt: TGTGCCAGCAGCCGCCAGAGCCCTTCGAGTACTGAAGCTTTCTTT
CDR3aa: CASSRQSPSSTEAFF

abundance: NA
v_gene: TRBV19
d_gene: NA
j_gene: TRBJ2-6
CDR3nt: TGTGCCAGTAGTATAGTCGGGGGTACTGGGGCCAACGTCCTGACTTTC
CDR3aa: CASSIVGGTGANVLTF

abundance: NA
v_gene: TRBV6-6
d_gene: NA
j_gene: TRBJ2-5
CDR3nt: TGTGCCAGCACAGATCAAGAGACCCAGTACTTC
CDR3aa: CASTDQETQYF

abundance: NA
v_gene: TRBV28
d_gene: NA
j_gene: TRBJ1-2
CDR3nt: TGTGCCAGCAGTTTAACGGTTCCCAACCTTTCGGGCTCGGCGGGCTATGGCTACACCTTC
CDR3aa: CASSLTVPNLSGSAGYGYTF

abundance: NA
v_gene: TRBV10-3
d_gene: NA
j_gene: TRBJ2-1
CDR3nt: TGTGCCATCAGTGACAAATCACGTACTTCCTCCTACAATGAGCAGTTCTTC
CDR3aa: CAISDKSRTSSYNEQFF

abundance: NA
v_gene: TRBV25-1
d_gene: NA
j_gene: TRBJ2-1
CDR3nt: TGTGCCAGCAGTATTCCCGGCTCCTACAATGAGCAGTTCTTC
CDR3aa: CASSIPGSYNEQFF

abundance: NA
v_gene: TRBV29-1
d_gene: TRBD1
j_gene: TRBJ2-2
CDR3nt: TGCAGCGCCGGGACAGTGAACACCGGGGAGCTGTTTTTT
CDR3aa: CSAGTVNTGELFF

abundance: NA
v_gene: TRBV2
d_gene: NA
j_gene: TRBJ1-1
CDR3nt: TGTGCCAGCAGGGGGGGATCCGCTGAAGCTTTCTTT
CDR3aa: CASRGGSAEAFF

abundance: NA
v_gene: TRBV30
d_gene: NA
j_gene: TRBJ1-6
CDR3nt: TGTGCCTGGATGAGGAATAATTCACCCCTCCACTTT
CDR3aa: CAWMRNNSPLHF

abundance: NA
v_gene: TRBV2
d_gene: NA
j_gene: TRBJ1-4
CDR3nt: TGTGCCAGCAGTGAAGCTTCTACAACTAATGAAAAACTGTTTTTT
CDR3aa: CASSEASTTNEKLFF

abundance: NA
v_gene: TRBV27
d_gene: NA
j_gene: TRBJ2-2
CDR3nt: TGTGCCAGCAGACCCCAGGAGCATAGCGTTCACACCGGGGAGCTGTTTTTT
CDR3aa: CASRPQEHSVHTGELFF

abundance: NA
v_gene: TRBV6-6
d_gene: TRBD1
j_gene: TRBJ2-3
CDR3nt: TGTGCCAGCAGCGGCGGACAGGGACTTTACACAGATACGCAGTATTTT
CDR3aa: CASSGGQGLYTDTQYF

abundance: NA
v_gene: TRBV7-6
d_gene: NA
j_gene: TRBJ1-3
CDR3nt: TGTGCCAGCAGCTTAGCCTTTGGAAACACCATATATTTT
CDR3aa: CASSLAFGNTIYF

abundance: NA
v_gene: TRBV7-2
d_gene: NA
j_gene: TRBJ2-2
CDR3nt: TGTGCCAGCAGCTTAGTGTCAGGGGCGAACACCGGGGAGCTGTTTTTT
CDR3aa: CASSLVSGANTGELFF

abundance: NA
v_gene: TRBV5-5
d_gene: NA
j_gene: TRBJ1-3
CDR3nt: TGTGCCAGCAGCTTGGTGGGGTACGGAAACACCATATATTTT
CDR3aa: CASSLVGYGNTIYF

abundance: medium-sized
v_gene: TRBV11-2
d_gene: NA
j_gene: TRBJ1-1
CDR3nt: TGTGCCAGCAGTTGGACAGTGGGTGACGGCAGCGCTGAAGCTTTCTTT
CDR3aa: CASSWTVGDGSAEAFF

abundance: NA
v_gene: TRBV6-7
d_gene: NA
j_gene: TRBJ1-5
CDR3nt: TGTGCCACCTTACTTCGGACAGGCAATCAGCCCCAGCATTTT
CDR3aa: CATLLRTGNQPQHF

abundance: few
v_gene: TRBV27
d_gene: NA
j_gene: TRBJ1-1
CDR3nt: TGTGCCAGCAGTTTATTCCCGCCCGGTGAAGCTTTCTTT
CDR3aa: CASSLFPPGEAFF

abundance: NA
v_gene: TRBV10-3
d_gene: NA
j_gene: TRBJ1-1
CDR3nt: TGTGCCATCAGCGACGGGGGGACTGAAGCTTTCTTT
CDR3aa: CAISDGGTEAFF

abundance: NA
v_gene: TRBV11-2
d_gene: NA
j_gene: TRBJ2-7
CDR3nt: TGTGCCAGCAGCTCCGGGGGGCCGCCTCACTACGAGCAGTACTTC
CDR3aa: CASSSGGPPHYEQYF

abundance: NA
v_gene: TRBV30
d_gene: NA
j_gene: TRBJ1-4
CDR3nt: TGTGCCTGGAGTATGAGGGAAAAACTGTTTTTT
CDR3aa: CAWSMREKLFF

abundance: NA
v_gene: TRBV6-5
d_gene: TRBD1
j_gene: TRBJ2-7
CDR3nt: TGTGCCAGCAGCTATGGTCGGGACAGCTCCTACGAGCAGTACTTC
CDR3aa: CASSYGRDSSYEQYF

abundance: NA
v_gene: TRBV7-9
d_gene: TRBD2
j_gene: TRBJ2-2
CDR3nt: TGTGCCAGCAGCTTAATAGCGGGGGGGCCCACCGGGGAGCTGTTTTTT
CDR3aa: CASSLIAGGPTGELFF

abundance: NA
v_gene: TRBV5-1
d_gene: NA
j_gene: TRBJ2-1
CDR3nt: TGCGCCAGCAGCCCTGGGGGGCGGGGATGGTCCTACAATGAGCAGTTCTTC
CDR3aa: CASSPGGRGWSYNEQFF

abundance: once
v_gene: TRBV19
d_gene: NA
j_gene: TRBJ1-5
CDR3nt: TGTGCCAGTAGTAAGGAATGGAGGGGTGATCAGCCCCAGCATTTT
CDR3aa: CASSKEWRGDQPQHF

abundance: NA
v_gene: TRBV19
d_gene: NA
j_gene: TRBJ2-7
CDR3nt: TGTGCCAGTAAGATCACCAGGGGGGTCTACGAGCAGTACTTC
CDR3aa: CASKITRGVYEQYF

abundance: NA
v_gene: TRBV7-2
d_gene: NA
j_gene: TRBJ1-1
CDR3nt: TGTGCCAGCAGCTTAGAGGTTCGAAACACTGAAGCTTTCTTT
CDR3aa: CASSLEVRNTEAFF

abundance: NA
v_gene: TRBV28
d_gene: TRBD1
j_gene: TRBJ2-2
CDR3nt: TGTGCCAGCAGCCCTAGGGGGCCGGACGGGGAGCTGTTTTTT
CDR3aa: CASSPRGPDGELFF

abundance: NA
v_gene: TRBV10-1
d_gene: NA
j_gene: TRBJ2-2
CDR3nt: TGCGCCAGCAGTGAGTCGGGCCTAGGCGGGGAGCTGTTTTTT
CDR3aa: CASSESGLGGELFF

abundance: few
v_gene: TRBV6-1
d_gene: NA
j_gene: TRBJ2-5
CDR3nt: TGTGCCAGCAGCGAACTTAGGGGGGCCCAGTACTTC
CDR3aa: CASSELRGAQYF